This T cell receptor (beta chain) derives from a study of blood T cell repertoires in COVID-19. Study-wide background: From T cells, B-cell-depleted T cells, or PBMCs came the material, which was cDNA or gDNA.

Assay: immunoSEQ multiplex PCR; the TCRdb copy retains only in-frame clones and omits some. Of roughly 6,200 clones in the sample, approximately 70% were seen once. With V trimmed by 5 bases and J by 4 bases, 11 bases remained unmatched. Germline lookup yields CDR1 LGHDT and CDR2 YNNKEL (reference sequence). The CDR3 extends over 16 amino acids. The gene calls are TRBV3-1 (or the pseudogene TRBV3-2) and TRBJ2-1; 7 bases agree with TRBD1. The TCR originated in a man aged 55-75 years with acute or convalescent COVID-19. Sequenced: peripheral blood. CDR3 bases: TGTGCCAGCAGCACTCGACAGGGCACTTTATACAATGAGCAGTTCTTC. This gives the protein CASSTRQGTLYNEQFF.